This TCR beta chain was observed in a study of T cells in localized non-small cell lung cancer. TCRdb keeps only in-frame clones here, not all; method: immunoSEQ multiplex PCR. This table has roughly 35,000 clones, 80% to 95% appearing once. V dropped 11 bases and J dropped 7 bases, with 11 bases sitting between them. The CDR3 runs to 10 residues. CDR1 is SGHAT and CDR2 is FQDESV in the germline V gene (reference sequence). The source is a female donor older than 55 with stage I lung adenocarcinoma. Sequencing was performed on peripheral blood, taken before any cancer treatment. The chain is built from TRBV11-1 and TRBJ1-1; D remains unclear. The CDR3 loop is CASGGIEAFF. The CDR3 DNA is TGTGCCTCCGGCGGAATTGAAGCTTTCTTT.